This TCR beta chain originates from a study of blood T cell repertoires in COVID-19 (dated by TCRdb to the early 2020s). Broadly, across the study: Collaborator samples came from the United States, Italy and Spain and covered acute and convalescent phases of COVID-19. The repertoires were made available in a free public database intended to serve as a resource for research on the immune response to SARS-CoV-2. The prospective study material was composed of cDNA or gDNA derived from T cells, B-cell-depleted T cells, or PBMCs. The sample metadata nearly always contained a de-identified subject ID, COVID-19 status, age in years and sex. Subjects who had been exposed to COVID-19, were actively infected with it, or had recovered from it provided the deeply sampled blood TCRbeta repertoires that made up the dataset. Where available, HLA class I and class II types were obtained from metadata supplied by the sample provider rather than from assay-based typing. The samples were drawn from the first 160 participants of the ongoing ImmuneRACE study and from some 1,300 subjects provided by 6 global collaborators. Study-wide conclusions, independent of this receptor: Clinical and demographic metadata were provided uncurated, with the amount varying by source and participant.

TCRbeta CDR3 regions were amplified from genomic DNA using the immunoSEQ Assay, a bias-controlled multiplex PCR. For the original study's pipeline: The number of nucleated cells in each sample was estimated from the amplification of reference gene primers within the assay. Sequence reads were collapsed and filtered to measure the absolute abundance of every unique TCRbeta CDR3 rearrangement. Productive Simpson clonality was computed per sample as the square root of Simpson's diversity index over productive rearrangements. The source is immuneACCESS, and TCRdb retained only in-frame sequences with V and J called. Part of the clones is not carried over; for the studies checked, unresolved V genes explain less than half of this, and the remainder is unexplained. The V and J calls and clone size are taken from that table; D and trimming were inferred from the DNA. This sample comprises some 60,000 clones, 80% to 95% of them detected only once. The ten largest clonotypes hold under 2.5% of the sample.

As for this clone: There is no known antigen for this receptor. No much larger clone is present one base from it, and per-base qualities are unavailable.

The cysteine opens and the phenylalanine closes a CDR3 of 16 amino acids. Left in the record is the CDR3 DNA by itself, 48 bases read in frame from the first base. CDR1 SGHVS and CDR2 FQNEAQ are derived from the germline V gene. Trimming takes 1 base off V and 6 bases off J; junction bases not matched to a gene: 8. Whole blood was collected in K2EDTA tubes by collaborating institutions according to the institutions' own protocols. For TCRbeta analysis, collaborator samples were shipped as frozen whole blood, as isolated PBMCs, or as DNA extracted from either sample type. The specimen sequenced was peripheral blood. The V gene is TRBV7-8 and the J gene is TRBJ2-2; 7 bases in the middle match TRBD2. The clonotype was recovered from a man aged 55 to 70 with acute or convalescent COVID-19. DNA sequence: TGTGCCAGCAGCTTAGGCCTGGGACTAACAGCCGGGGAGCTGTTTTTT. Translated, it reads CASSLGLGLTAGELFF.